The rows below give T cell receptor beta chains drawn from one sample of a study of CD4 T cells in relation to SARS-CoV-2 and coronaviruses. These TCRs' antigens remain unknown. The assay was immunoSEQ multiplex PCR, and TCRdb's table has in-frame clones only and misses some. The data show tens of thousands of clones, approximately 73% seen once. Source material: CD4+ T cells from PBMCs, cultured in vitro. These receptors came from a human donor in good health. The CDR3 runs from the conserved cysteine through the conserved F or W. The D gene is left open where the match is weak. Clone size, where shown, is once, few, many, or a class for clones that have expanded.

v_gene	abundance	d_gene	j_gene	CDR3nt	CDR3aa
TRBV7-2	-	-	TRBJ2-3	TGTGCCAGCAGCTTAGGACCAGATACGCAGTATTTT	CASSLGPDTQYF
TRBV30	once	-	TRBJ2-7	TGTGCCGGGGGGTATTCCTACGAGCAGTACTTC	CAGGYSYEQYF
TRBV9	once	-	TRBJ2-5	TGTGCCAGCAGCGTAACGGGGGCTGGTTATAAGGAGACCCAGTACTTC	CASSVTGAGYKETQYF
TRBV5-1	-	-	TRBJ1-2	TGCGCCAGCAGCTTCAACCAGGACGCGTATGGCTACACCTTC	CASSFNQDAYGYTF
TRBV12-3/TRBV12-4	-	-	TRBJ1-6	TGTGCCAGCAGTATTAATTATTCACCCCTCCACTTT	CASSINYSPLHF
TRBV12-3/TRBV12-4	-	TRBD1	TRBJ1-2	TGTGCCAGCAGTGCTGACAGGGGCTATGGCTACACCTTC	CASSADRGYGYTF
TRBV7-2	once	-	TRBJ2-3	TGTGCCAGCAGCTTATTCCGGGGCACTAACACAGATACGCAGTATTTT	CASSLFRGTNTDTQYF
TRBV4-2	-	-	TRBJ2-7	TGTGCCAGCAGCCAAGGGGGCAGGGGCTACGAGCAGTACTTC	CASSQGGRGYEQYF
TRBV5-3	-	TRBD1	TRBJ2-7	TGTGCCAGAAGCGTTACCGGGACAGGGGGCGGCGAGCAGTACTTC	CARSVTGTGGGEQYF
TRBV19	-	-	TRBJ1-1	TGTGCCAGTAGTCCACAAGCTGGGATGAACACTGAAGCTTTCTTT	CASSPQAGMNTEAFF
TRBV9	-	-	TRBJ2-3	TGTGCCAGCAGCGCCCAAGGACAAACAGATACGCAGTATTTT	CASSAQGQTDTQYF
TRBV7-8	-	-	TRBJ2-1	TGTGCCAGCAGCCTCGAGAGGAGGGGGCGCGTTGAGCAGTTCTTC	CASSLERRGRVEQFF
TRBV7-2	-	TRBD2	TRBJ2-7	TGTGCCAGCAGCCCCCCGGGGGTGGTAGCGGGGGGGAAAGAGTACTTC	CASSPPGVVAGGKEYF
TRBV28	-	-	TRBJ1-2	TGTGCCAGCAGGGGCGGCAGGGAGACCTATGGCTACACCTTC	CASRGGRETYGYTF